What follows is one T cell receptor beta chain and its context. Its target is not known. The authors reverse transcribed all of the isolated RNA, so sequencing captured expressed TCRB transcripts. Assay used: immunoSEQ multiplex PCR; TCRdb lists only in-frame clones, some missing. This table holds about 160,000 clones, just over 9% found once. By way of CD45RO/CCR7/CD25/CD127/CD95/CD27, the CD4+ regulatory, stem cell-like memory, central memory and naive cells were sorted. This sample stems from a study of beta chain features in type 1 diabetes. Study outcomes and limitations: The study found fewer insertions and more deletions at VDJ junctions in type 1 diabetes patients. Type 1 diabetes patients had moderately but significantly shorter TCRB CDR3s in all four CD4+ subsets.

Germline V CDR1 and CDR2: LGHNA, YSLEER. Germline trimming cut 0 bases from V and 4 bases from J; bases unmatched to any gene: 3. CDR3 length: 15 amino acids. This clonotype was obtained from a woman between 18 and 29 years old in good health. This rearrangement joins TRBV4-3 to TRBJ2-5, with 9 bases matching TRBD2. The sample was central memory CD4+ T cells from blood. CDR3 nucleotide sequence: TGCGCCAGCAGCCAAGATCCGCGGGGGGGAGAGACCCAGTACTTC. This translates into CASSQDPRGGETQYF.